The 22 T cell receptor beta chains below all came from one sample that was sequenced in a study of cytomegalovirus exposure and HLA in healthy donors. Produced via immunoSEQ multiplex PCR; TCRdb's table is partial and in-frame only. In the table there are about 240,000 clones, around 85% of which are singletons. The sample taken for sequencing was PBMCs. The source of these receptors is a woman aged 25 to 39 in good health and CMV-seropositive.

The V gene is TRBV5-1, the J gene TRBJ2-2; 7 nucleotides agree with TRBD2. The germline CDR1 and CDR2 sequences are SGHRS and YFSETQ. CDR3 length: 15 amino acids. With V trimmed by 8 bases and J by 2 bases, 9 bases remained unmatched. CDR3 coding DNA: TGCGCCAGTACTAAACTAGCGCTAAACACCGGGGAGCTGTTTTTT. It encodes CASTKLALNTGELFF.

J is TRBJ1-1 and V is TRBV7-6, with no clear D. The CDR3 sequence is 17 residues long. Between the trimmed V and J ends, which lost 1 base and 0 bases, there was a span of 15 bases. From germline, CDR1 is SGHVS and CDR2 FNYEAQ. Here the CDR3 DNA reads TGTGCCAGCAGCTTAGAGGGAGGGCCGATTCTGAACACTGAAGCTTTCTTT. Its translation: CASSLEGGPILNTEAFF.

V and J are TRBV25-1 and TRBJ2-2, with TRBD1 matching over 7 bases. This CDR3 region has 15 residues. Germline CDR1 reads MGHDK; CDR2 reads SYGVNS. The V and J ends lost 5 bases and 4 bases, in that order; junction bases with no gene match: 7. The CDR3 region is CASSQGGSSTGELFF. CDR3 nucleotide sequence: TGTGCCAGCAGTCAAGGGGGCTCTAGCACCGGGGAGCTGTTTTTT.

The chain has TRBV11-2 and TRBJ2-2; 9 positions agree with TRBD2. The V gene end was trimmed by 5 bases and the J gene end by 3 bases; junction bases not matched to a gene: 10. This CDR3 has 17 residues. Germline assignment: CDR1 SGHAT and CDR2 FQNNGV. The CDR3 DNA follows: TGTGCCAGCAGCCCCCTTAGCGGGAGCTTTGACACCGGGGAGCTGTTTTTT. Translated, it gives CASSPLSGSFDTGELFF.

The chain is built from TRBV5-1 and TRBJ2-1, with 7 bases fitting TRBD2. The CDR3 consists of 16 residues. Germline CDR1 and CDR2: SGHRS and YFSETQ. Trimming at V came to 0 bases and at J to 7 bases, leaving 10 bases not matched to a gene. In DNA, the CDR3 is TGCGCCAGCAGCTTGGGGACTAGGGGATTGTTTAATGAGCAGTTCTTC. Its protein product is CASSLGTRGLFNEQFF.

The J gene is TRBJ2-5, the V gene TRBV19, with TRBD1 as a possible D gene (6 bases). V was clipped by 5 bases and J by 4 bases, with 14 bases between them. CDR1 and CDR2 from the germline V gene are LNHDA and SQIVND (reference sequence). This CDR3 is 14 amino acids long. The CDR3 reads CASSPQGLLETQYF. The CDR3 DNA reads TGTGCCAGTAGTCCCCAGGGGCTGTTAGAGACCCAGTACTTC. Variable domain in full (rest from reference TRBV19 and TRBJ2-5): DGGITQSPKYLFRKEGQNVTLSCEQNLNHDAMYWYRQDPGQGLRLIYYSQIVNDFQKGDIAEGYSVSREKKESFPLTVTSAQKNPTAFYLCASSPQGLLETQYFGPGTRLLVL.

The chain recombines TRBV6-1 with TRBJ1-5, with 7 bases fitting TRBD1. The germline CDR1 and CDR2 sequences are MNHNS and SASEGT. Losses at the gene ends were 0 bases for V and 2 bases for J; bases not matched to a gene: 1. The CDR3 is made up of 15 amino acids. DNA for the CDR3: TGTGCCAGCAGTGAAGCTCAGGGGGGCAATCAGCCCCAGCATTTT. Protein: CASSEAQGGNQPQHF.

The chain carries TRBV7-9 and TRBJ1-5; 7 nucleotides line up with TRBD1. The J segment lost 0 bases and the V segment lost 4 bases, leaving 12 bases of the junction unmatched. CDR1 SEHNR and CDR2 FQNEAQ come from the germline V gene (reference sequence). The CDR3 is 18 residues long. The CDR3 region has the DNA TGTGCCAGCAGCTATGAGACAGGGTACGAGGTTAGCAATCAGCCCCAGCATTTT. Residues: CASSYETGYEVSNQPQHF.

This sequence joins TRBV30 and TRBJ2-4; 7 positions agree with TRBD2. V gave up 1 base and J gave up 3 bases; unmatched junction bases: 6. Germline V gene lookup returns CDR1 GTSNPN and CDR2 SVGIG (reference sequence). The CDR3 has 15 residues. CDR3 residues: CAWSGRGEVKNIQYF. The CDR3 DNA is TGTGCCTGGAGTGGCCGGGGGGAGGTCAAAAACATTCAGTACTTC.

This clone was counted a single time. V is TRBV5-1 and J is TRBJ2-1; tentative D call: TRBD1 (6 bases). From germline, CDR1 is SGHRS and CDR2 YFSETQ. The length of the CDR3 is 14 residues. Trimming took 6 bases from V and 7 from J, leaving 17 bases between them. CDR3: CASTQGSGGNEQFF. In DNA form, the CDR3 reads TGCGCCAGCACCCAGGGGTCCGGTGGGAATGAGCAGTTCTTC.

This chain joins TRBV28 and TRBJ1-2; D may be TRBD1 (5 bases). The V gene lost 6 bases and the J gene lost 8 bases, with 16 bases spanning the gap. Germline assignment: CDR1 MDHEN and CDR2 SYDVKM. This CDR3 is 13 amino acids long. The CDR3: CASSLGEGLGYTF. In nucleotides, the CDR3 is TGTGCCAGCAGCTTGGGGGAGGGATTAGGCTACACCTTC.

This clone was seen once. V is TRBV5-6 and J is TRBJ2-7, with a weak D call TRBD2 (6 bases). CDR1 and CDR2 (germline): SGHDT, YYEEEE. Trimming removed 0 bases at V and 3 bases at J, with 13 bases between. The CDR3 covers 15 residues. The CDR3 here is CASSLVGDSNYEQYF. CDR3 bases: TGTGCCAGCAGCTTGGTGGGGGACTCGAACTACGAGCAGTACTTC.

This chain connects TRBV18 to TRBJ2-1, with D tentatively TRBD1 (6 bases). The V and J ends lost 0 bases and 8 bases respectively, with 17 bases between them. Germline V gene sequence: CDR1 KGHSH, CDR2 LQKENI. CDR3 length equals 16 residues. CDR3 nucleotides: TGTGCCAGCTCACCACCGGGGGCTAGTTTAAGCCATGAGCAGTTCTTC. This codes for CASSPPGASLSHEQFF.

The chain is built from TRBV6-1 and TRBJ2-7, with TRBD1 matching over 7 bases. V shed 10 bases, J shed 0 bases, and the junction held 6 bases outside the gene matches. Germline CDR1 MNHNS, CDR2 SASEGT. CDR3 length: 13 residues. CDR3 sequence: CAIRRDSSYEQYF. The CDR3, as DNA: TGTGCCATCAGACGGGACAGCTCCTACGAGCAGTACTTC.

The CDR3 loop is CASSPSGSWYEQYF. DNA of the CDR3: TGTGCCAGCAGTCCTAGCGGGAGTTGGTACGAGCAGTACTTC. V and J are TRBV28 and TRBJ2-7, with TRBD2 matching over 10 bases. The CDR3 totals 14 residues. J gave up 4 bases and V 5 bases, and 5 bases lay outside the gene matches. Germline CDR1 reads MDHEN; CDR2 reads SYDVKM.

This clone was detected only once. The rearrangement links TRBV5-4 to TRBJ1-4; no definite D call. The ends were cut back, 6 bases at V and 7 bases at J, with 13 bases in the middle. CDR3 size: 13 residues. Germline V gene lookup returns CDR1 SGHNT and CDR2 YYREEE (reference sequence). CDR3 in amino acids: CASKPRSGEKLFF. CDR3 DNA: TGTGCCAGCAAGCCGCGGAGCGGTGAAAAACTGTTTTTT. The full variable domain, completed using reference TRBV5-4 and TRBJ1-4, is ETGVTQSPTHLIKTRGQQVTLRCSSQSGHNTVSWYQQALGQGPQFIFQYYREEENGRGNFPPRFSGLQFPNYSSELNVNALELDDSALYLCASKPRSGEKLFFGSGTQLSVL.

The CDR3 protein is CASSVGSSVYEQYF. The CDR3 DNA reads as TGTGCCAGCAGCGTAGGCAGTAGCGTGTACGAGCAGTACTTC. The rearrangement joins TRBV9 to TRBJ2-7, with D perhaps matching TRBD2 (5 bases). This CDR3 spans 14 amino acids. Per germline, CDR1 SGDLS and CDR2 YYNGEE. V was cut by 0 bases and J by 4 bases, with 11 bases left in between.

The rearrangement links TRBV5-5 to TRBJ1-5; the match to TRBD1 covers 7 bases. Germline V gene sequence: CDR1 SGHKS, CDR2 YYEKEE (reference sequence). The V and J ends lost 4 bases and 2 bases, in that order; junction bases with no gene match: 3. This CDR3 has 14 amino acids. CDR3: CASSRGTGNQPQHF. The CDR3 DNA reads as TGTGCCAGCAGCCGCGGGACAGGCAATCAGCCCCAGCATTTT.

This clone was counted once. V and J are TRBV19 and TRBJ1-3; 9 bases align to TRBD1. The CDR3 has 18 amino acids. Per germline, CDR1 LNHDA and CDR2 SQIVND (reference sequence). V gave up 0 bases and J gave up 7 bases; unmatched junction bases: 13. The CDR3 DNA is TGTGCCAGTAGTATAGACATAACCGGGACAGGGAGAAGGAACACCATATATTTT. Protein: CASSIDITGTGRRNTIYF.

The chain links TRBV4-2 to TRBJ2-7, with D perhaps matching TRBD1 (5 bases). V dropped 4 bases and J dropped 5 bases, with 12 bases sitting between them. The CDR3 is 13 residues long. The germline V gene has CDR1 LGHNA and CDR2 YNFKEQ. CDR3 in DNA: TGTGCCAGCAGCCCCGGTAGGGGCGACGAGCAGTACTTC. It is translated as CASSPGRGDEQYF.

The chain carries TRBV28 and TRBJ1-5; 9 positions match TRBD1. The V segment lost 5 bases and the J segment 7 bases; nucleotides outside the gene matches: 9. Per germline, CDR1 MDHEN and CDR2 SYDVKM. This CDR3 is 15 amino acids long. The CDR3 DNA is TGTGCCAGCAGTATAACACAGGGGGCTCGGCAGCCCCAGCATTTT. Amino acids: CASSITQGARQPQHF.

This rearrangement joins TRBV6-6 to TRBJ1-4, with D hard to call. The germline gives CDR1 MNHNY, CDR2 SVGAGI (reference sequence). The germline V and J ends were trimmed by 1 base and 7 bases, with 16 bases remaining between them. CDR3 length equals 16 residues. CDR3 nucleotide sequence: TGTGCCAGCAGTTACTTCATTGGGGAGGGCGGTGAAAAACTGTTTTTT. This gives the protein CASSYFIGEGGEKLFF.